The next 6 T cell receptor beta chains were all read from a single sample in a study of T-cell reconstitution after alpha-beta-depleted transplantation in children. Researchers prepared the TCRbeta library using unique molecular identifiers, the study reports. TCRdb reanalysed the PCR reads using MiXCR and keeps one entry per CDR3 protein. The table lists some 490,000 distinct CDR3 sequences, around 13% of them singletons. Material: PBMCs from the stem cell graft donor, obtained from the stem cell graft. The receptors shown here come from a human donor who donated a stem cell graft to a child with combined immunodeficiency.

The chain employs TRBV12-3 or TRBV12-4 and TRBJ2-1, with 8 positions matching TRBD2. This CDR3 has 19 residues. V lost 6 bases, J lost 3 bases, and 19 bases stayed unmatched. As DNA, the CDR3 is TGTGCCAGCAGCCGAAGAGGGAGCGGGGGAGTTTTATACTACAATGAGCAGTTCTTC. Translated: CASSRRGSGGVLYYNEQFF.

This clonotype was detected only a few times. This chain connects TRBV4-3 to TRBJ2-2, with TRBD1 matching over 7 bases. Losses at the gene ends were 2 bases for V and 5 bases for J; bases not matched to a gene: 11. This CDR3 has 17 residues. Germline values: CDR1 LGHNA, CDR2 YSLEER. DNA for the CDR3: TGCGCCAGCAGCCAATTTACAGGGGCCCTCGGGACCGGGGAGCTGTTTTTT. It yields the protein CASSQFTGALGTGELFF.

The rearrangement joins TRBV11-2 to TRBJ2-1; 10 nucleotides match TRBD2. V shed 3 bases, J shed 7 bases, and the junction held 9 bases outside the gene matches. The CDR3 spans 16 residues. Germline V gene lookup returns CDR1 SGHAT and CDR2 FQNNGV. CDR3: CASSFRTSGERNEQFF. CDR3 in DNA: TGTGCCAGCAGCTTCCGGACTAGCGGAGAGAGGAATGAGCAGTTCTTC.

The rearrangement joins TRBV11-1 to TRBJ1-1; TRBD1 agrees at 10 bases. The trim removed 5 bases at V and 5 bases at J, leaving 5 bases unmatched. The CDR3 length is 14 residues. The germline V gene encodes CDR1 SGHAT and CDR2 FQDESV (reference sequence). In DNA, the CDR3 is TGTGCCAGCAGCCGGACAGGGGGAGAAACTGAAGCTTTCTTT. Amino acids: CASSRTGGETEAFF.

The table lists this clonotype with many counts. The CDR3 bases are TGCGCCAGCAGCTTCACAGGGGGAAATGGCTACACCTTC. Residues: CASSFTGGNGYTF. The V call is TRBV5-1, the J call TRBJ1-2; 8 bases agree with TRBD1. This CDR3 has 13 residues. The ends lost 2 bases at V and 6 bases at J; junction bases unmatched: 3. Germline-derived CDR1 and CDR2 are SGHRS and YFSETQ.

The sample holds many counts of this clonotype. CDR3 amino acids: CSGQSLALNTEAFF. CDR3 nucleotides: TGCAGCGGCCAATCCCTCGCCCTGAACACTGAAGCTTTCTTT. V and J are TRBV29-1 and TRBJ1-1, with D unclear. CDR3 length: 14 amino acids. V was trimmed by 7 bases and J by 0 bases, leaving 15 bases between them. Per germline, CDR1 SQVTM and CDR2 ANQGSEA.